The TCR beta chain described here comes from a study of post-analysis software for immune sequencing data. Background on the study: Patients had relapsing-remitting, secondary progressive or progressive-relapsing multiple sclerosis; some lacked subtype. Study results and limitations: When the samples were clustered directly with F measure, those that had been prepared in the same batch showed strong co-clustering. The normalized Chao1 diversity of multiple sclerosis patients was significantly lower than that of controls. Roughly five TRBV segments appeared more often in patients than in controls, and TRBV5-6, TRBV5-1 and TRBV20-1 were among these.

In the case of this clonotype: The target antigen is unknown. One end of the junction varies from germline; a read error may be responsible.

Presence of unique molecular identifiers characterized the TCR beta cDNA libraries. T cells numbering about 0.85 to 11 million yielded cDNA molecules that totaled about 500,000. TCRdb reanalysed the PCR reads using MiXCR and keeps one entry per CDR3 protein. The sample yields approximately 690,000 distinct CDR3 sequences, around 64% seen once. This CDR3 has 15 amino acids. Germline CDR1 LGHDT, CDR2 YNNKEL (reference sequence). The sample comprised blood. The chain uses TRBV3-1 and TRBJ2-3, with a tentative D call TRBD1 (5 bases). The sequence came from a girl aged 2-10 years with multiple sclerosis. CDR3 amino acids: CACSPPTASTDTQYF. In DNA form, the CDR3 reads TGTGCCTGCAGCCCGCCGACAGCAAGCACAGATACGCAGTATTTT.